Presented here are 6 T cell receptor beta chains from one specimen sequenced in a study of beta chain features in type 1 diabetes. TCRB transcripts that were expressed got sequenced, as all of the isolated RNA had been reverse transcribed. Some clones are missing from TCRdb's copy, which holds only in-frame ones; the method was immunoSEQ multiplex PCR. Of about 350,000 clones in the sample, 15% to 20% were seen once. The sample consisted of naive CD4+ T cells from blood. These TCRs come from a woman younger than 30 in good health.

The rearrangement joins TRBV19 to TRBJ2-7, with TRBD1 matching over 7 bases. The V and J ends lost 5 bases and 3 bases, in that order; junction bases with no gene match: 7. Germline V CDR1 and CDR2: LNHDA, SQIVND (reference sequence). The CDR3 covers 14 residues. The CDR3 DNA follows: TGTGCCAGTAGTTCAAGAACAGGGGTCTACGAGCAGTACTTC. Amino acids: CASSSRTGVYEQYF.

The J gene is TRBJ2-7, the V gene TRBV27; D might be TRBD2 (5 bases). Germline V gene sequence: CDR1 MNHEY, CDR2 SMNVEV (reference sequence). The V end lost 5 bases, the J end lost 4 bases, and 12 bases lay between the germline ends. This CDR3 contains 13 residues. CDR3: CASSQLGSYEQYF. CDR3 nucleotides: TGTGCCAGCAGTCAGCTAGGGAGTTACGAGCAGTACTTC.

The V call is TRBV30, the J call TRBJ1-5; the match to TRBD1 covers 8 bases. V shed 2 bases and J 5 bases; nucleotides not matched to a gene: 5. This CDR3 region has 14 residues. The germline gives CDR1 GTSNPN, CDR2 SVGIG (reference sequence). Here the CDR3 reads CAWSQQGVDQPQHF. Here the CDR3 DNA reads TGTGCCTGGAGTCAACAGGGGGTAGATCAGCCCCAGCATTTT.

This sequence joins TRBV7-9 and TRBJ2-7; 12 bases fit TRBD2. V gave up 4 bases and J gave up 3 bases; unmatched junction bases: 4. The CDR3 is 15 amino acids. Looked up from germline, CDR1 is SEHNR and CDR2 is FQNEAQ (reference sequence). The CDR3 DNA follows: TGTGCCAGCAGCTCGGGACTAGCGGGTTACTACGAGCAGTACTTC. As protein: CASSSGLAGYYEQYF. Full variable domain (rest looked up from reference TRBV7-9 and TRBJ2-7): DTGVSQNPRHKITKRGQNVTFRCDPISEHNRLYWYRQTLGQGPEFLTYFQNEAQLEKSRLLSDRFSAERPKGSFSTLEIQRTEQGDSAMYLCASSSGLAGYYEQYFGPGTRLTVT.

This clone occurred a few times. The V and J genes are TRBV25-1 and TRBJ2-7, with a weak D call TRBD1 (5 bases). The CDR3 is 13 amino acids. CDR1 is MGHDK and CDR2 is SYGVNS in the germline V gene. V shed 4 bases and J shed 7 bases, with 14 bases lying between them. In DNA form, the CDR3 reads TGTGCCAGCAGTGGGTACAGGAGCGAGGAGCAGTACTTC. It codes for CASSGYRSEEQYF.

The chain uses TRBV4-1 and TRBJ2-7, with 8 bases lining up with TRBD1. Per germline, CDR1 MGHRA and CDR2 YSYEKL. The CDR3 sequence is 14 residues long. Trimming cost V 3 bases and J 4 bases; bases outside gene matches: 5. CDR3 nucleotides: TGCGCCAGCAGCCAGGCAGGGGGCCTGTACGAGCAGTACTTC. This codes for CASSQAGGLYEQYF.